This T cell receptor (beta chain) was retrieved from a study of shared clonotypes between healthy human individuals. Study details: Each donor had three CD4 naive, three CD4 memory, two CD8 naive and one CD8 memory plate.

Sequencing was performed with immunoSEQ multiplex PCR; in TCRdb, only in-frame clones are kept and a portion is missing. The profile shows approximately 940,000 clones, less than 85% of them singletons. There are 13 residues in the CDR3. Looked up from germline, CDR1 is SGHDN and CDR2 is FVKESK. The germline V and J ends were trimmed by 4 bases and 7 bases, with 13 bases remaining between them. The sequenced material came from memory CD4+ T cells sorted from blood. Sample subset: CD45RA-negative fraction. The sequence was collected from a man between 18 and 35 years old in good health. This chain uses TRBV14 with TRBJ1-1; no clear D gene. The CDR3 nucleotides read TGTGCCAGCAGCCCCTCAAGGGTGAGTGAAGCTTTCTTT. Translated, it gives CASSPSRVSEAFF.